Each of the 24 T cell receptor beta chains below was sequenced from the same sample in a study of shared T cell receptors in the human thymus listed by TCRdb under 2021. Libraries were prepared through the immunoSEQ multiplex PCR assay. The source is immuneACCESS, and TCRdb retained only in-frame sequences with V and J called. Part of the clones is not carried over; for the studies checked, unresolved V genes explain less than half of this, and the remainder is unexplained. In all, the sample holds 55,000 to 75,000 clones, and roughly 95% of those were seen once. The ten biggest clones cover around 0.03% of the sample. Specimen: thymocytes. Receptors were obtained from a human donor.

V is TRBV5-4 and J is TRBJ2-3; TRBD2 agrees at 10 bases. From germline, CDR1 is SGHNT and CDR2 YYREEE (reference sequence). This CDR3 spans 16 amino acids. After removal of 4 bases from V and 3 bases from J, the junction contained 8 bases not matched to a gene. CDR3 DNA sequence: TGTGCCAGCAGCCGGTCAGCGGGGGGGCCAACAGATACGCAGTATTTT. As protein: CASSRSAGGPTDTQYF.

This clone was seen just once. The chain has TRBV19 and TRBJ1-5; a possible D gene is TRBD1 (5 bases). The CDR3 extends over 14 amino acids. Germline-derived CDR1 and CDR2 are LNHDA and SQIVND (reference sequence). V was cut by 3 bases and J by 6 bases, with 12 bases left in between. The CDR3 reads CASSIGREGQPQHF. Here the CDR3 DNA reads TGTGCCAGTAGTATCGGCAGGGAAGGTCAGCCCCAGCATTTT.

The rearrangement joins TRBV15 to TRBJ1-2, with TRBD1 identical over 7 bases. Germline values: CDR1 LNHNV, CDR2 YYDKDF (reference sequence). The CDR3 has 14 residues. V was clipped by 2 bases and J by 1 base; unmatched bases: 1. Here the CDR3 reads CATSRWDSNYGYTF. The CDR3 DNA reads as TGTGCCACCAGCAGATGGGACAGTAACTATGGCTACACCTTC.

The rearrangement joins TRBV27 to TRBJ2-2, with D uncertain. V lost 6 bases, J lost 2 bases, and 7 bases lay in between. The CDR3 runs to 13 residues. Germline V gives CDR1 MNHEY, CDR2 SMNVEV (reference sequence). CDR3 in DNA: TGTGCCAGCAGATTTCACAACACCGGGGAGCTGTTTTTT. Its translation is CASRFHNTGELFF.

This sequence joins TRBV29-1 and TRBJ1-4, with D possibly TRBD1 on 6 matching bases. V shed 4 bases and J shed 8 bases, with 20 bases lying between them. Germline CDR1 is SQVTM and CDR2 is ANQGSEA. This CDR3 contains 15 residues. The CDR3 sequence is CSVGGGGAQGEKLFF. DNA for the CDR3: TGCAGCGTTGGGGGGGGCGGGGCGCAAGGGGAAAAACTGTTTTTT. Together with reference TRBV29-1 and TRBJ1-4, the CDR3 gives the full variable domain: SAVISQKPSRDICQRGTSLTIQCQVDSQVTMMFWYRQQPGQSLTLIATANQGSEATYESGFVIDKFPISRPNLTFSTLTVSNMSPEDSSIYLCSVGGGGAQGEKLFFGSGTQLSVL.

The chain uses TRBV11-2 and TRBJ2-1; tentatively, D is TRBD2 (5 bases). The CDR3 sequence is 18 residues long. Trimming removed 3 bases at V and 7 bases at J, with 25 bases between. Germline assignment: CDR1 SGHAT and CDR2 FQNNGV. The CDR3 DNA follows: TGTGCCAGCAGCTTCCGGCCCCTAGGGATGAATCGAGGGAATGAGCAGTTCTTC. The encoded protein is CASSFRPLGMNRGNEQFF.

The chain couples TRBV4-1 to TRBJ2-1, with D uncertain. The CDR3 contains 17 residues. With 0 bases removed from V and 0 bases from J, the gap between germline ends came to 12 bases. Germline V gene sequence: CDR1 MGHRA, CDR2 YSYEKL. CDR3 region: CASSQERRMSSYNEQFF. Here the CDR3 DNA reads TGCGCCAGCAGCCAAGAGCGACGAATGAGCTCCTACAATGAGCAGTTCTTC.

V usage is TRBV21-1 and J usage is TRBJ2-3; the DNA was not compared with TRBD2, the D call given in the table. TRBV21-1 is labeled a pseudogene. The CDR3 has 18 residues. The CDR3 loop reads CASSKGDRKAGPTDTQYF. The CDR3 DNA reads TGTGCCAGCAGCAAAGGGGATCGGAAAGCGGGGCCGACAGATACGCAGTATTTT.

This rearrangement joins TRBV7-2 to TRBJ1-2, with D possibly TRBD1 on 6 matching bases. V was pared by 5 bases and J by 2 bases, with 9 bases between. Germline lookup yields CDR1 SGHTA and CDR2 FQGNSA. The CDR3 covers 13 residues. CDR3 region: CASSLGQNYGYTF. CDR3 nucleotides: TGTGCCAGCAGCCTCGGACAGAACTATGGCTACACCTTC.

On this clone itself: The junction does not match germline at one end; this may be a read error. The V call is TRBV5-1, the J call TRBJ2-5, with D perhaps TRBD1 or TRBD2 (6 bases each). This CDR3 is 13 amino acids long. CDR1 and CDR2 (germline): SGHRS, YFSETQ. The CDR3 loop is CASSLARRDTPNF. In nucleotides, the CDR3 is TGCGCCAGCAGCTTGGCCCGGCGGGACACCCCTAACTTC. Based on the CDR3 plus reference TRBV5-1 and TRBJ2-5, the full variable domain is KAGVTQTPRYLIKTRGQQVTLSCSPISGHRSVSWYQQTPGQGLQFLFEYFSETQRNKGNFPGRFSGRQFSNSRSEMNVSTLELGDSALYLCASSLARRDTPNFGPGTRLLVL.

V is TRBV19 and J is TRBJ2-7; D unresolved. Germline CDR1 is LNHDA and CDR2 is SQIVND (reference sequence). This CDR3 is 14 amino acids long. V was pared by 5 bases and J by 3 bases, with 14 bases between. DNA for the CDR3: TGTGCCAGTAGTCTCCGGATCAAGGTCTACGAGCAGTACTTC. Its translation: CASSLRIKVYEQYF.

The CDR3 DNA reads as TGTGCCAGTAGTCCTTTAGCGACAGACAGGGAGATTTTCCACAATGAGCAGTTCTTC. The encoded protein is CASSPLATDREIFHNEQFF. The rearrangement joins TRBV19 to TRBJ2-1, with 7 bases fitting TRBD1. The V gene end was trimmed by 5 bases and the J gene end by 5 bases; junction bases not matched to a gene: 21. The CDR3 loop spans 19 amino acids. In germline, CDR1 is LNHDA, CDR2 SQIVND (reference sequence).

The V gene is TRBV18, the J gene TRBJ1-1; maybe TRBD1 (6 bases). The CDR3 spans 18 residues. Germline assignment: CDR1 KGHSH and CDR2 LQKENI. With 2 bases removed from V and 1 base from J, the gap between germline ends came to 20 bases. DNA of the CDR3: TGTGCCAGCTCACCAGGGGAGCCGGAGGACAGACAGAACACTGAAGCTTTCTTT. Encoded protein: CASSPGEPEDRQNTEAFF.

The chain couples TRBV27 to TRBJ2-7; 7 bases fit TRBD1. The V gene end was trimmed by 6 bases and the J gene end by 2 bases; junction bases not matched to a gene: 10. Germline V gene sequence: CDR1 MNHEY, CDR2 SMNVEV (reference sequence). The CDR3 has 15 residues. The CDR3 sequence is CASSPERQGPYEQYF. The CDR3 coding sequence is TGTGCCAGCAGCCCAGAACGACAGGGCCCCTACGAGCAGTACTTC.

Here the CDR3 reads CASRTAVAYNSPLHF. The CDR3 DNA follows: TGTGCCAGTCGCACGGCTGTGGCCTATAATTCACCCCTCCACTTT. This sequence joins TRBV6-1 and TRBJ1-6, with no clear D. The CDR3 is made up of 15 amino acids. Germline CDR1 is MNHNS and CDR2 is SASEGT. V dropped 9 bases and J dropped 2 bases, with 14 bases sitting between them.

The chain is built from TRBV7-7 and TRBJ2-5, with 8 bases aligning to TRBD2. This CDR3 spans 18 amino acids. In germline, CDR1 is SSHAT, CDR2 FNYEAQ (reference sequence). V lost 5 bases, J lost 0 bases, and 14 bases stayed unmatched. The CDR3: CASSPRGSAGVYQETQYF. The CDR3 nucleotides read TGTGCCAGCAGCCCAAGAGGTTCAGCGGGGGTTTACCAAGAGACCCAGTACTTC. The full variable domain, its missing parts supplied by reference TRBV7-7 and TRBJ2-5, is GAGVSQSPRYKVTKRGQDVTLRCDPISSHATLYWYQQALGQGPEFLTYFNYEAQPDKSGLPSDRFSAERPEGSISTLTIQRTEQRDSAMYRCASSPRGSAGVYQETQYFGPGTRLLVL.

The V call is TRBV19, the J call TRBJ2-7; D perhaps matches TRBD1 (6 bases). From germline, CDR1 is LNHDA and CDR2 SQIVND (reference sequence). V was cut by 5 bases and J by 4 bases, with 15 bases left in between. The CDR3 loop spans 14 amino acids. The chain's CDR3 is CASSPRQDSYEQYF. DNA of the CDR3: TGTGCCAGTAGTCCAAGACAGGACAGTTACGAGCAGTACTTC.

The genes are TRBV25-1 and TRBJ2-5; D possibly corresponds to TRBD2 (6 bases). Germline loops: CDR1 MGHDK, CDR2 SYGVNS. The CDR3 consists of 15 residues. V dropped 6 bases and J dropped 1 base, with 15 bases sitting between them. The CDR3 DNA sequence: TGTGCCAGCAGGGGGACTCTTAAGAGCCAAGAGACCCAGTACTTC. Translated: CASRGTLKSQETQYF.

CDR3 bases: TGTGCTAGTGGTTTGGTCCCTTTTTCGAAGACTGGAACGCAATGTGATGAGCAGTTCTTC. Translation: CASGLVPFSKTGTQCDEQFF. V and J are TRBV12-5 and TRBJ2-1; D gene ambiguous. The CDR3 extends over 20 amino acids. V was trimmed by 0 bases and J by 8 bases, leaving 29 bases between them. The germline CDR1 and CDR2 sequences are LGHNT and FRNRAP.

The V and J genes are TRBV5-1 and TRBJ1-3; D unclear. V dropped 0 bases and J dropped 4 bases, with 5 bases sitting between them. CDR1 and CDR2 (germline): SGHRS, YFSETQ. The CDR3 spans 13 residues. The chain's CDR3 is CASSLAVGNTIYF. In DNA, the CDR3 is TGCGCCAGCAGCTTGGCCGTGGGAAACACCATATATTTT.

This clone was recorded only once. The V call is TRBV29-1, the J call TRBJ1-2; D gene uncertain. The V gene lost 7 bases and the J gene lost 2 bases, with 17 bases spanning the gap. The CDR3 is made up of 14 amino acids. The germline gives CDR1 SQVTM, CDR2 ANQGSEA. The DNA of the CDR3 is TGCAGCGACATACCAAAACTCAGAAACTATGGCTACACCTTC. Translating it yields CSDIPKLRNYGYTF.

The gene calls are TRBV21-1 and TRBJ1-2; no DNA check was done on the table's D call, TRBD1. TRBV21-1 is a listed pseudogene. CDR3 length: 12 amino acids. The DNA for the CDR3 is TGTGCCAGCAGCAAGGGGCTCTATGGCTACACCTTC. Amino acid sequence: CASSKGLYGYTF.

The chain uses TRBV28 and TRBJ1-5, with D possibly TRBD1 on 6 matching bases. Per germline, CDR1 MDHEN and CDR2 SYDVKM. This CDR3 region has 22 residues. The V end lost 3 bases, the J end lost 1 base, and 31 bases lay between the germline ends. Here the CDR3 DNA reads TGTGCCAGCAGTTTTTGGTTCTGTCGGGACACTAAACAACTAGGGAGCAATCAGCCCCAGCATTTT. This translates into CASSFWFCRDTKQLGSNQPQHF.

The chain recombines TRBV15 with TRBJ1-1; D not certain. The germline gives CDR1 LNHNV, CDR2 YYDKDF (reference sequence). Trimming cost V 0 bases and J 3 bases, with 14 bases left between them. This CDR3 has 16 amino acids. In DNA form, the CDR3 reads TGTGCCACCAGCAGAGATTCGACCCCAAGGGACACTGAAGCTTTCTTT. Protein product: CATSRDSTPRDTEAFF.